This TCR beta chain emerged from a study of cytomegalovirus exposure and HLA in healthy donors. PCR primers comprised 60 Vbeta and 13 Jbeta primers. Here immunoSEQ multiplex PCR was the method, and the copy in TCRdb shows in-frame clones only, minus some. Counted here are about 140,000 clones, 73% occurring once; the ten biggest clones make up about 15%. The clonotype originates from a human donor in good health. Material for sequencing was PBMCs.

The CDR3 spells CASSWDRANTEAFF. As DNA, the CDR3 is TGTGCCAGCAGCTGGGACAGAGCGAACACTGAAGCTTTCTTT. The gene calls are TRBV5-4 and TRBJ1-1, with TRBD1 matching over 7 bases. Losses at the gene ends were 3 bases for V and 1 base for J; bases not matched to a gene: 3. The CDR3 is made up of 14 amino acids. Germline V gene data show CDR1 as SGHNT and CDR2 as YYREEE (reference sequence).